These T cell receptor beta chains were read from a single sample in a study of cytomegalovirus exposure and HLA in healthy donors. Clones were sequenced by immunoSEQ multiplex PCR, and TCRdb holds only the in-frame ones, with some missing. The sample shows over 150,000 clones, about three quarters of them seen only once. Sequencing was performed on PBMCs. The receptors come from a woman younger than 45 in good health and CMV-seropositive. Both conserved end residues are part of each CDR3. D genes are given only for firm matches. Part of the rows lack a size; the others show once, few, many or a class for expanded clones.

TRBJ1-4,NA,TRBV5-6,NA,CASRLWGQGDEKLFF,TGTGCCAGCAGGTTGTGGGGCCAGGGCGACGAAAAACTGTTTTTT
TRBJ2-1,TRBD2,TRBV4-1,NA,CASSQDRAWRERSGEQFF,TGCGCCAGCAGCCAAGATCGGGCTTGGCGGGAGCGTTCGGGTGAGCAGTTCTTC
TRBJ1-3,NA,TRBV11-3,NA,CASSRGGNTIYF,TGTGCCAGCAGCCGGGGTGGAAACACCATATATTTT
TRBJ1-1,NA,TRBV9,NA,CASSTSSDRHMNTEAFF,TGTGCCAGCAGCACGTCCTCCGACAGGCACATGAACACTGAAGCTTTCTTT
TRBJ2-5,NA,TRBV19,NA,CASRNRAQETQYF,TGTGCCAGTAGGAACAGGGCCCAAGAGACCCAGTACTTC
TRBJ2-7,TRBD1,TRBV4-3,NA,CASSQDGQGYSYEQYF,TGCGCCAGCAGCCAAGATGGACAGGGGTATTCCTACGAGCAGTACTTC
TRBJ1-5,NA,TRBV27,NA,CASSRGGVGPQHF,TGTGCCAGCAGTCGGGGGGGAGTAGGGCCCCAGCATTTT
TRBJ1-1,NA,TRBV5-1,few,CASSLARGLVMNTEAFF,TGCGCCAGCAGCTTGGCGCGGGGGCTAGTTATGAACACTGAAGCTTTCTTT
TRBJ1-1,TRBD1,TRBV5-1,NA,CASSLGQGATEAFF,TGCGCCAGCAGCTTGGGACAGGGAGCCACTGAAGCTTTCTTT
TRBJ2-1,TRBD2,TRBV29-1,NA,CSVAKGVGSGSTYNEQFF,TGCAGCGTAGCTAAGGGAGTGGGTAGCGGGAGTACCTACAATGAGCAGTTCTTC
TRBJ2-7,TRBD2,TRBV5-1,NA,CASSYGGLSTYEQYF,TGCGCCAGCAGCTACGGGGGGTTATCCACCTACGAGCAGTACTTC
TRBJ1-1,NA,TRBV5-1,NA,CASSSSTGLTEAFF,TGCGCCAGCAGCTCGTCAACAGGGTTGACTGAAGCTTTCTTT
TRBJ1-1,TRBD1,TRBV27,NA,CASRRDRGNTEAFF,TGTGCCAGCAGGAGGGACAGGGGGAACACTGAAGCTTTCTTT
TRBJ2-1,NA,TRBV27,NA,CASMGQSSYNEQFF,TGTGCCAGCATGGGGCAGAGCTCCTACAATGAGCAGTTCTTC
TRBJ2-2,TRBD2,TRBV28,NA,CASSRLAGTTGELFF,TGTGCCAGCAGCCGACTAGCGGGGACCACCGGGGAGCTGTTTTTT
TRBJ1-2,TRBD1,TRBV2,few,CATQGNRGMDGYTF,TGTGCCACTCAGGGTAACAGGGGAATGGATGGCTACACCTTC
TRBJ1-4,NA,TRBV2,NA,CASNTGNPNEKLFF,TGTGCCAGCAATACCGGGAACCCTAATGAAAAACTGTTTTTT
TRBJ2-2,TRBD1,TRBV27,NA,CASRPRQGSSGELFF,TGTGCCAGCAGACCCAGACAGGGTAGTAGCGGGGAGCTGTTTTTT
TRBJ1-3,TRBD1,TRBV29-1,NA,CSARDRVTNTIYF,TGCAGCGCCAGGGACAGGGTTACGAACACCATATATTTT
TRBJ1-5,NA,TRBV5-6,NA,CASSLFRASQPQHF,TGTGCCAGCAGCTTGTTCAGGGCGAGTCAGCCCCAGCATTTT
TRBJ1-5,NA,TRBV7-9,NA,CASSLQGHNQPQHF,TGTGCCAGCAGCTTACAGGGACACAATCAGCCCCAGCATTTT
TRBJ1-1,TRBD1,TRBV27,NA,CASRRQGENTEAFF,TGTGCCAGCAGGAGACAGGGAGAGAACACTGAAGCTTTCTTT
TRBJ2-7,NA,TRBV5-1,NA,CASSLTGNSYEQYF,TGCGCCAGCAGCTTGACAGGGAACTCCTACGAGCAGTACTTC
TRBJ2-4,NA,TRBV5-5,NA,CASSFEGGNIQYF,TGTGCCAGCAGCTTCGAAGGGGGAAACATTCAGTACTTC
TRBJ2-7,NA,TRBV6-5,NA,CASSYSGRTYEQYF,TGTGCCAGCAGTTACTCAGGCAGGACCTACGAGCAGTACTTC
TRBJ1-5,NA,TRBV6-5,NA,CASSYSGTGSLGSQHF,TGTGCCAGCAGTTACTCTGGAACAGGGAGTCTAGGGTCCCAGCATTTT
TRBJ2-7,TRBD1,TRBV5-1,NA,CASSIRDRGYEQYF,TGCGCCAGCAGCATCCGGGACAGGGGGTACGAGCAGTACTTC
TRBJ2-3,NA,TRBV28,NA,CASSPPASPDTQYF,TGTGCCAGCAGTCCTCCGGCTAGCCCAGATACGCAGTATTTT
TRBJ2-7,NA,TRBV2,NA,CASTRWGLRGEQYF,TGTGCCAGCACGAGGTGGGGACTCCGAGGCGAGCAGTACTTC
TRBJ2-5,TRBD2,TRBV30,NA,CAWSPGLEVETQYF,TGTGCCTGGAGCCCGGGACTAGAGGTAGAGACCCAGTACTTC
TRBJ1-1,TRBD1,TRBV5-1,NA,CASSSPGGTEAFF,TGCGCCAGCAGCTCACCAGGGGGGACTGAAGCTTTCTTT
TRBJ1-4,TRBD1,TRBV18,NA,CASSLPGQGWTNEKLFF,TGTGCCAGCTCATTGCCGGGACAGGGGTGGACTAATGAAAAACTGTTTTTT
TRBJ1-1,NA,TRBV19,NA,CASSPIGENTEAFF,TGTGCCAGTAGCCCAATCGGAGAAAACACTGAAGCTTTCTTT
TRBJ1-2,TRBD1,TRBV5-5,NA,CASSFSLRPGQTNYGYTF,TGTGCCAGCAGCTTTTCCCTTCGTCCGGGACAGACTAACTATGGCTACACCTTC
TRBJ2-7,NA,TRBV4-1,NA,CASSQDPGDPAYPYSYEQYF,TGCGCCAGCAGCCAAGATCCGGGGGACCCAGCTTACCCCTACTCTTACGAGCAGTACTTC
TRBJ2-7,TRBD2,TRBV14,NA,CASSQGLAFGYEQYF,TGTGCCAGCAGCCAGGGACTAGCTTTCGGTTACGAGCAGTACTTC
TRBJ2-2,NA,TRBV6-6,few,CASSRLTGELFF,TGTGCCAGCAGCCGGTTGACCGGGGAGCTGTTTTTT
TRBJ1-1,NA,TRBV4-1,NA,CASLSVRTEAFF,TGCGCCAGCCTTTCGGTGCGCACTGAAGCTTTCTTT
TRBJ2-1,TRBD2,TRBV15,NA,CATSRERLAGDNEQFF,TGTGCCACCAGCAGAGAACGACTAGCGGGAGATAATGAGCAGTTCTTC
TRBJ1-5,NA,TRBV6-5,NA,CASSSSPGGNQPQHF,TGTGCCAGCAGTTCGAGCCCAGGGGGCAATCAGCCCCAGCATTTT
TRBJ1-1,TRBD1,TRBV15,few,CATSRVRDRVTEAFF,TGTGCCACCAGCAGGGTCCGGGACAGGGTCACTGAAGCTTTCTTT
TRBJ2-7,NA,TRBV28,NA,CASSLPGLSYEQYF,TGTGCCAGTTCCCTCCCAGGATTATCCTACGAGCAGTACTTC
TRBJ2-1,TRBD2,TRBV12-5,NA,CASGLSAGGHHNEQFF,TGTGCTAGTGGGCTCTCGGCGGGAGGGCATCACAATGAGCAGTTCTTC
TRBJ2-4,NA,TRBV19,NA,CASSIRRELLAKNIQYF,TGTGCCAGTAGTATAAGGCGGGAACTCCTAGCCAAAAACATTCAGTACTTC
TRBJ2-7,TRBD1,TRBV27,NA,CASSPRDRAYEQYF,TGTGCCAGCAGTCCCCGGGACAGGGCATACGAGCAGTACTTC
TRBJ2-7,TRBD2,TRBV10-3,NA,CAISGRASGSYEQYF,TGTGCCATCAGTGGGAGGGCTAGCGGGAGTTACGAGCAGTACTTC
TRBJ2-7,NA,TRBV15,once,CATSRDQTPSYEQYF,TGTGCCACCAGCAGAGATCAGACACCCTCCTACGAGCAGTACTTC
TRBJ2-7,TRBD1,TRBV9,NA,CASSVAPGQGGQYF,TGTGCCAGCAGCGTAGCTCCGGGACAGGGGGGGCAGTACTTC
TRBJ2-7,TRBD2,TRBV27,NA,CASSILAGGYEQYF,TGTGCCAGCAGTATACTAGCGGGCGGATACGAGCAGTACTTC
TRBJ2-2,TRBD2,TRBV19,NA,CASSPPGTSTGELFF,TGTGCCAGTAGTCCTCCCGGGACTAGTACCGGGGAGCTGTTTTTT